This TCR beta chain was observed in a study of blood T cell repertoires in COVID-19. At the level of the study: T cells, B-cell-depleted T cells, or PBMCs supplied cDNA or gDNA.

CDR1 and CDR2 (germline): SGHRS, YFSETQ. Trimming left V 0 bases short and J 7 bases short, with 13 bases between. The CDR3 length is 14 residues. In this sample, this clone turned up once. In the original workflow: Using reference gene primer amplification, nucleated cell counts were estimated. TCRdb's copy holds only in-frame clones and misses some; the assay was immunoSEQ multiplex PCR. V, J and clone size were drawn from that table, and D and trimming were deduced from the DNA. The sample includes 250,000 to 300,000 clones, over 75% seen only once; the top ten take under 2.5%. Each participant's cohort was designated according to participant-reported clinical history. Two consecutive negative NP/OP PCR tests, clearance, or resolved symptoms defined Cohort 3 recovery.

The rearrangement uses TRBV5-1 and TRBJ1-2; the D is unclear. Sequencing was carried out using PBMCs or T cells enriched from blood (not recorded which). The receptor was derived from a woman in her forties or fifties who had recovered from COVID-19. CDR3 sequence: CASSLGPDKRGYTF. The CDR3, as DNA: TGCGCCAGCAGCTTGGGCCCCGACAAACGTGGCTACACCTTC.